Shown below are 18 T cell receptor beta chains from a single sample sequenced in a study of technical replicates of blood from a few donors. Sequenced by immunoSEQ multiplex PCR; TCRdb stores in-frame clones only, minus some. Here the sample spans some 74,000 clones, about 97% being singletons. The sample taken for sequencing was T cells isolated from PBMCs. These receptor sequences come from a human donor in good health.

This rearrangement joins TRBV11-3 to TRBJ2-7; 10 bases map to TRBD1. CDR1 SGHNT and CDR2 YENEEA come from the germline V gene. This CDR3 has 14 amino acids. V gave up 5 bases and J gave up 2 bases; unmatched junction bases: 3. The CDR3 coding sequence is TGTGCCAGCAGCCGGGACAGGGGCACCTACGAGCAGTACTTC. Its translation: CASSRDRGTYEQYF.

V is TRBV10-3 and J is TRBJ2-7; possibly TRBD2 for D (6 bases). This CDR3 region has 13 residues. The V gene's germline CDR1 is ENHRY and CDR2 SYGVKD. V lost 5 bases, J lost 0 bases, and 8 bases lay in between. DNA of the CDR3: TGTGCCATCAGTAGGCGGGACTCCTACGAGCAGTACTTC. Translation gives CAISRRDSYEQYF.

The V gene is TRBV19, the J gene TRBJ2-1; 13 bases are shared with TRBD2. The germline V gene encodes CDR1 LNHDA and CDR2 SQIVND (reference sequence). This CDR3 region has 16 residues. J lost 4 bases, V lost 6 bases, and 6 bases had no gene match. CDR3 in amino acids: CASRPETSGGYNEQFF. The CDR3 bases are TGTGCCAGTAGGCCGGAGACTAGCGGGGGGTACAATGAGCAGTTCTTC.

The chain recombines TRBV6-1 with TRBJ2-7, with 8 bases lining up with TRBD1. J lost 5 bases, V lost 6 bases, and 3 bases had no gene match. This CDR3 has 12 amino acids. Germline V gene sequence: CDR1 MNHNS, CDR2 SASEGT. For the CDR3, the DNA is TGTGCCAGCAGGTGGACAGGGAACGAGCAGTACTTC. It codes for CASRWTGNEQYF.

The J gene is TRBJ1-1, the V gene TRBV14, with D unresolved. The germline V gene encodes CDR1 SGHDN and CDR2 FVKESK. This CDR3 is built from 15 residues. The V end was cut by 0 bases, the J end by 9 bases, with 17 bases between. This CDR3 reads CASSQDIGEAIKAFF. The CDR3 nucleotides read TGTGCCAGCAGCCAAGATATCGGTGAAGCCATCAAAGCTTTCTTT.

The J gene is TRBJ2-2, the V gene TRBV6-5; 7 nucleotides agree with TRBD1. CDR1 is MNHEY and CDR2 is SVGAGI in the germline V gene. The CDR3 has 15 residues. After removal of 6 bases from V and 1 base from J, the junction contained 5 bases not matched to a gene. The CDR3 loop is CASSSRGWNTGELFF. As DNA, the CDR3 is TGTGCCAGCAGCAGCAGGGGGTGGAACACCGGGGAGCTGTTTTTT.

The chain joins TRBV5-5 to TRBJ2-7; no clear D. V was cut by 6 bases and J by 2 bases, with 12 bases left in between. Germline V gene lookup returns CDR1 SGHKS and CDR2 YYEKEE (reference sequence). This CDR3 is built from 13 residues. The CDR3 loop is CASTEVGTYEQYF. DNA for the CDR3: TGTGCCAGCACAGAGGTCGGAACCTACGAGCAGTACTTC.

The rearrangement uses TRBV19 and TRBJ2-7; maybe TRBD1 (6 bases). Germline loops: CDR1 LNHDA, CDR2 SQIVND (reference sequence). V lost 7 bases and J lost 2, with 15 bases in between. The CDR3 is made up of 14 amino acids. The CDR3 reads CASMGSRDTYEQYF. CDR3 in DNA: TGTGCCAGTATGGGAAGCCGGGACACCTACGAGCAGTACTTC.

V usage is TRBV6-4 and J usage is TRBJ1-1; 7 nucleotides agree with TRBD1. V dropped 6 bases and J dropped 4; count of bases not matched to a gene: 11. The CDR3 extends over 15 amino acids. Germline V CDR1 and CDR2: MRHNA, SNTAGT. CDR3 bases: TGTGCCAGCAGAGTAGAGGGGGCGCAGGGCACTGAAGCTTTCTTT. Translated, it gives CASRVEGAQGTEAFF.

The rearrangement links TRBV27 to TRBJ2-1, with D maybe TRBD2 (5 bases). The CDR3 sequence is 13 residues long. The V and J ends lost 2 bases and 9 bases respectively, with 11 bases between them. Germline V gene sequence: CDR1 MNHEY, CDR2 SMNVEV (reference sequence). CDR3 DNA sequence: TGTGCCAGCAGTTTAATCGGGATGGGTGAGCAGTTCTTC. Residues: CASSLIGMGEQFF.

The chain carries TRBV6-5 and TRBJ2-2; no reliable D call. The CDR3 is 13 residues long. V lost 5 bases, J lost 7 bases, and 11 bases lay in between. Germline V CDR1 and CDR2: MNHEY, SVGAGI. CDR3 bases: TGTGCCAGCAGTCTTACATGGAGCGGGGAGCTGTTTTTT. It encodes CASSLTWSGELFF.

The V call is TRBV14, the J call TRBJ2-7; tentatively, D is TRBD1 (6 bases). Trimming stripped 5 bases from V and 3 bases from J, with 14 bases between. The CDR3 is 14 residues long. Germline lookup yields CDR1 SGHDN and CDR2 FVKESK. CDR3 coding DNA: TGTGCCAGCAGCTATCAGGGGATCGTCTACGAGCAGTACTTC. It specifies CASSYQGIVYEQYF.

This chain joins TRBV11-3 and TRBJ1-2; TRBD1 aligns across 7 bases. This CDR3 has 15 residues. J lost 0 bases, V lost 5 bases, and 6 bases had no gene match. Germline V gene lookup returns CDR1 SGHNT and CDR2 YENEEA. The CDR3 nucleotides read TGTGCCAGCAGCCATGGACAGGCGCCTAACTATGGCTACACCTTC. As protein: CASSHGQAPNYGYTF.

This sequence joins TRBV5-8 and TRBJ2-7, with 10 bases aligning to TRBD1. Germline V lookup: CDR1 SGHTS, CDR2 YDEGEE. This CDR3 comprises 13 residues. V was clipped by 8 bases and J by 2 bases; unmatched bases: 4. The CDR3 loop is CARPGQGPYEQYF. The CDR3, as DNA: TGTGCCAGACCGGGACAGGGGCCCTACGAGCAGTACTTC.

CDR3 residues: CASSNRQLAKNIQYF. CDR3 coding DNA: TGTGCCAGTAGTAACCGACAGTTAGCCAAAAACATTCAGTACTTC. V and J are TRBV19 and TRBJ2-4; possibly TRBD1 for D (5 bases). Trimming took 4 bases from V and 0 from J, leaving 10 bases between them. The CDR3 sequence is 15 residues long. Germline V gene sequence: CDR1 LNHDA, CDR2 SQIVND (reference sequence).

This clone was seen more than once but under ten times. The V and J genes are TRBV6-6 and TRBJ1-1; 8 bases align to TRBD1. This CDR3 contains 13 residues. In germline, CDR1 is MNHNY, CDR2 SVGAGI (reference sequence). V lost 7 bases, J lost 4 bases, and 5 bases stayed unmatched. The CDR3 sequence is CASTRQGITEAFF. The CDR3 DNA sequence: TGTGCCAGCACTAGACAGGGGATCACTGAAGCTTTCTTT.

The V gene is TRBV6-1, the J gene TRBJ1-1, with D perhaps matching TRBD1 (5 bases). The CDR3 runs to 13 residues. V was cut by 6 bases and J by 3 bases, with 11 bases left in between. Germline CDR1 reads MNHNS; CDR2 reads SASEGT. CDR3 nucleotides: TGTGCCAGCAGCGACAGCCTACACACTGAAGCTTTCTTT. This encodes CASSDSLHTEAFF.

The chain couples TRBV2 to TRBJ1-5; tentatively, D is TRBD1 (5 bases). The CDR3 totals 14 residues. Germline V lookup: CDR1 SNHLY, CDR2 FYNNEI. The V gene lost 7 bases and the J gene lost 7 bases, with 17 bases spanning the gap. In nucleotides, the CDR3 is TGTGCCAGCAACAAAGACGGACAACGACAGCCCCAGCATTTT. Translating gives CASNKDGQRQPQHF.